These 10 T cell receptor beta chains were all obtained from the same sample, sequenced in a study of blood T cells in healthy people across ages. The use of a sample-barcoded 5' primer and a J-beta primer mix characterized a second PCR of roughly 6 to 11 cycles. TCRdb reprocessed the 5' RACE reads with MiXCR, giving one entry per CDR3 protein. In the table there are 1.5 million to 2 million distinct CDR3 sequences, around 35% of which are singletons. The material sequenced was blood. These TCRs come from a woman aged 25 to 45 in good health.

CDR3 residues: CASSLETTGAGEQYF. The CDR3 DNA sequence: TGTGCCAGCAGTTTAGAGACGACCGGGGCGGGGGAGCAGTACTTC. This chain connects TRBV27 to TRBJ2-5; 7 bases agree with TRBD2. The CDR3 consists of 15 residues. V was pared by 2 bases and J by 11 bases, with 14 bases of the junction left unmatched. Per germline, CDR1 MNHEY and CDR2 SMNVEV (reference sequence).

This clonotype turned up a few times. This chain links TRBV20-1 with TRBJ1-4, with no clear D. Germline values: CDR1 DFQATT, CDR2 SNEGSKA (reference sequence). The CDR3 has 14 amino acids. Trimming left V 0 bases short and J 4 bases short, with 9 bases between. In DNA form, the CDR3 reads TGCAGTGCTAGAGATCCGTCCGGTAATGAAAAACTGTTTTTT. Residues: CSARDPSGNEKLFF.

This sequence joins TRBV28 and TRBJ1-5; 7 bases fit TRBD1. CDR3 length: 15 residues. After removal of 6 bases from V and 1 base from J, the junction contained 6 bases not matched to a gene. In germline, CDR1 is MDHEN, CDR2 SYDVKM. The CDR3 DNA sequence: TGTGCCAGCAGGGATGACAGGGCGAGCAATCAGCCCCAGCATTTT. Its protein product is CASRDDRASNQPQHF.

This clonotype turned up a few times. The chain employs TRBV7-2 and TRBJ2-7; D is undetermined. Germline CDR1 SGHTA, CDR2 FQGNSA. Trimming removed 2 bases from V and 2 bases from J, with 7 bases in between. The CDR3 extends over 13 amino acids. The CDR3 DNA follows: TGTGCCAGCAGCTTATGGGTTCCCTACGAGCAGTACTTC. Protein product: CASSLWVPYEQYF.

This chain uses TRBV30 with TRBJ2-1; D call uncertain. CDR1 and CDR2 (germline): GTSNPN, SVGIG (reference sequence). The CDR3 is 11 residues long. V was pared by 5 bases and J by 11 bases, with 13 bases between. The CDR3 spells CAWAIDSKQFF. The DNA for the CDR3 is TGTGCCTGGGCAATTGACTCAAAGCAGTTCTTC. The full variable domain, with the rest looked up from reference TRBV30 and TRBJ2-1, is SQTIHQWPATLVQPVGSPLSLECTVEGTSNPNLYWYRQAAGRGLQLLFYSVGIGQISSEVPQNLSASRPQDRQFILSSKKLLLSDSGFYLCAWAIDSKQFFGPGTRLTVL.

Only a few counts were recorded for this clonotype. This rearrangement joins TRBV11-2 to TRBJ1-6; D possibly corresponds to TRBD1 (5 bases). The V and J ends lost 5 bases and 8 bases respectively, with 19 bases between them. This CDR3 spans 16 amino acids. Germline CDR1 SGHAT, CDR2 FQNNGV. CDR3 loop: CASSLGRTNHHSPLHF. CDR3 DNA sequence: TGTGCCAGCAGCCTGGGACGGACCAACCATCATTCACCCCTCCACTTT.

This clonotype was seen more than once but under ten times. V gene TRBV6-5 combines with J gene TRBJ1-1; D not certain. From germline, CDR1 is MNHEY and CDR2 SVGAGI. This CDR3 is 13 amino acids long. Trimming shortened V by 9 bases and J by 1 base, and 12 bases separated the two germline ends. CDR3 protein: CASKTTKNTEAFF. The CDR3 region has the DNA TGTGCCAGTAAAACGACGAAGAACACTGAAGCTTTCTTT.

This chain links TRBV12-3 or TRBV12-4 with TRBJ2-7; no clear D gene. This CDR3 region has 17 residues. V was trimmed by 2 bases and J by 0 bases, leaving 17 bases between them. Written as DNA, the CDR3 is TGTGCCAGCAGTTTAAACCGACACCACGGTAGCTCCTACGAGCAGTACTTC. Translation gives CASSLNRHHGSSYEQYF.

About this clonotype itself: Relative to the germline gene, one junction end is altered; a read error may explain this. The chain couples TRBV28 to TRBJ2-4, with TRBD2 as a possible D gene (6 bases). CDR3 length equals 16 residues. The germline gives CDR1 MDHEN, CDR2 SYDVKM. The CDR3 loop reads CASSFSGDLAKDIQYF. DNA for the CDR3: TGTGCCAGCAGTTTCTCGGGAGACCTAGCCAAAGACATTCAGTACTTC.

This clonotype was found once. No conserved phenylalanine or tryptophan ends this CDR3, so it is likely a read error. The chain links TRBV6-1 to TRBJ1-4, with TRBD1 identical over 7 bases. V lost 10 bases and J lost 4; bases outside the gene matches: 9. CDR1 and CDR2 from the germline V gene are MNHNS and SASEGT. The CDR3 contains 14 residues. CDR3 residues: CATAQGILNEKLFL. The CDR3 DNA is TGTGCCACCGCACAGGGGATTCTTAATGAAAAACTGTTTTTG.